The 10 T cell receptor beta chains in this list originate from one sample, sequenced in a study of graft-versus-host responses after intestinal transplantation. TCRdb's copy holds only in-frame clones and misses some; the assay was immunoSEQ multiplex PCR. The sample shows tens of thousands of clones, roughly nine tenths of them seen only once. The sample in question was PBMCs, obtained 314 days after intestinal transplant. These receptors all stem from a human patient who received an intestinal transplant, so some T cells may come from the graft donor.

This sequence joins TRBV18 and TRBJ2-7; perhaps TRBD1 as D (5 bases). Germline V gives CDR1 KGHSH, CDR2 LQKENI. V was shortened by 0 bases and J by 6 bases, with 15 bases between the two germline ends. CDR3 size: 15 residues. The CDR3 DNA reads TGTGCCAGCTCACCACCGGCAGGGATTGCCGGCGAGCAGTACTTC. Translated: CASSPPAGIAGEQYF.

For the CDR3, the DNA is TGTGCCAGTAGGGAGAAACACGGGTTCAATGAGCAGTTCTTC. It specifies CASREKHGFNEQFF. The chain uses TRBV19 and TRBJ2-1; the D is unclear. The ends were cut back, 6 bases at V and 6 bases at J, with 15 bases in the middle. There are 14 residues in the CDR3. Germline values: CDR1 LNHDA, CDR2 SQIVND (reference sequence).

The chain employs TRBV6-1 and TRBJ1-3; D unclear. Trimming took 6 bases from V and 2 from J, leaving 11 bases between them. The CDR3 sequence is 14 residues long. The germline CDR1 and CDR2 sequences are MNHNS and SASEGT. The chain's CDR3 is CASSPPGAGNTIYF. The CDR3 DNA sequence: TGTGCCAGCAGCCCCCCCGGGGCTGGAAACACCATATATTTT.

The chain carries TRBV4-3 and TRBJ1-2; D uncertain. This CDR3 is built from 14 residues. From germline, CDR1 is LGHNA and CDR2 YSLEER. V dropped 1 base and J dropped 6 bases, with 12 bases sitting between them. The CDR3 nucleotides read TGCGCCAGCAGCCAAGCTTGGCAGGCGGATGGCTACACCTTC. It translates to CASSQAWQADGYTF.

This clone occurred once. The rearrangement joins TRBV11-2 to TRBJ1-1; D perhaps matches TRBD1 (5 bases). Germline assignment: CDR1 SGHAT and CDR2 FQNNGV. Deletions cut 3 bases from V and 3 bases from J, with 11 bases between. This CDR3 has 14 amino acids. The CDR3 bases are TGTGCCAGCAGCTTGAAGGGGAAGGACACTGAAGCTTTCTTT. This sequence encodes CASSLKGKDTEAFF. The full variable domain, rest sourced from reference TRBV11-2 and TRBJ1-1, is EAGVAQSPRYKIIEKRQSVAFWCNPISGHATLYWYQQILGQGPKLLIQFQNNGVVDDSQLPKDRFSAERLKGVDSTLKIQPAKLEDSAVYLCASSLKGKDTEAFFGQGTRLTVV.

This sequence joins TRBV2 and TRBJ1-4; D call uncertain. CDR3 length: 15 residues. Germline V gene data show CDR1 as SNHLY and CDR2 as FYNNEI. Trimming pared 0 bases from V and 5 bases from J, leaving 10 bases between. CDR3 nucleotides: TGTGCCAGCAGTGAAGCGGGGAGGAGGAATGAAAAACTGTTTTTT. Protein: CASSEAGRRNEKLFF.

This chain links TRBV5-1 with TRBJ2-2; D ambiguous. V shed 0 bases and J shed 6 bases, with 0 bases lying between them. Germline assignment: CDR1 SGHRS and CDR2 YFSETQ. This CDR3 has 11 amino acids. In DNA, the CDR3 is TGCGCCAGCAGCTTGGCCGGGGAGCTGTTTTTT. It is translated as CASSLAGELFF.

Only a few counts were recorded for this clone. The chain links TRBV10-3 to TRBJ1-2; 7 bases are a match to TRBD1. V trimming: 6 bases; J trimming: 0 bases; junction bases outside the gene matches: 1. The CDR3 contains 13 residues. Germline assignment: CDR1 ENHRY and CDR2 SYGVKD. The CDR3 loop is CAISGTANYGYTF. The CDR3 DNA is TGTGCCATCAGCGGGACAGCTAACTATGGCTACACCTTC.

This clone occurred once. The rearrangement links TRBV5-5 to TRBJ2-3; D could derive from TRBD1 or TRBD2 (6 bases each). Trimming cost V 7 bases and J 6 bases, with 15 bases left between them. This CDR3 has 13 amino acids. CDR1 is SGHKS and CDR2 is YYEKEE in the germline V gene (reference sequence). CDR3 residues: CASRGLPGDTQYF. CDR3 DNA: TGTGCCAGCCGGGGGCTACCTGGGGATACGCAGTATTTT. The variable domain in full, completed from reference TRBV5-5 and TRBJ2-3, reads DAGVTQSPTHLIKTRGQQVTLRCSPISGHKSVSWYQQVLGQGPQFIFQYYEKEERGRGNFPDRFSARQFPNYSSELNVNALLLGDSALYLCASRGLPGDTQYFGPGTRLTVL.

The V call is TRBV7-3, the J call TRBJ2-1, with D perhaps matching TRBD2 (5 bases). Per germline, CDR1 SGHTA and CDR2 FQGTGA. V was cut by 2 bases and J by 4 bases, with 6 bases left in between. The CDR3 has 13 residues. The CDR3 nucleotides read TGTGCCAGCAGCTTAGGGGAGTACAATGAGCAGTTCTTC. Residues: CASSLGEYNEQFF.